The rows below give T cell receptor beta chains drawn from one sample of a study of shared clonotypes between healthy human individuals. The assay was immunoSEQ multiplex PCR, and TCRdb's table has in-frame clones only and misses some. Here the sample spans about 450,000 clones, 70% to 80% being singletons. Material: PBMCs. These receptor sequences come from a woman aged 40-49 years in good health. Some clones in this sample may be carry-over from other donors' samples. Both conserved end residues are trimmed from each CDR3. Size is stated for part of the rows, as once, few or many counts, or as a class when the clone is expanded.

abundance: few
j_gene: TRBJ1-6
v_gene: TRBV12-2
CDR3aa: ASRFGWGILH

abundance: .
j_gene: TRBJ1-5
v_gene: TRBV5-6
CDR3aa: ASSLAQGWQPQH

abundance: once
j_gene: TRBJ1-1
v_gene: TRBV28
CDR3aa: ASSSTRGRTEAF

abundance: few
j_gene: TRBJ1-2
v_gene: TRBV21-1
CDR3aa: ATTGTDNYGYT

abundance: .
j_gene: TRBJ2-1
v_gene: TRBV11-2
CDR3aa: ASSLAPDNEQF

abundance: .
j_gene: TRBJ2-3
v_gene: TRBV19
CDR3aa: ASRELRGRETDTQY

abundance: .
j_gene: TRBJ2-1
v_gene: TRBV4-3
CDR3aa: ASSQDVRHLRYEQF

abundance: .
j_gene: TRBJ1-2
v_gene: TRBV7-9
CDR3aa: ASSPQARGGYT

abundance: .
j_gene: TRBJ2-2
v_gene: TRBV19
CDR3aa: ASSIAGQHTGELF

abundance: once
j_gene: TRBJ2-1
v_gene: TRBV7-2
CDR3aa: ASSPMAGTYNEQF

abundance: .
j_gene: TRBJ2-5
v_gene: TRBV5-4
CDR3aa: ASSTVAGVGETQY

abundance: .
j_gene: TRBJ1-2
v_gene: TRBV11-2
CDR3aa: ASSPGQANYGYT

abundance: .
j_gene: TRBJ2-5
v_gene: TRBV25-1
CDR3aa: ASSEYRTGQETQY

abundance: .
j_gene: TRBJ2-1
v_gene: TRBV6-6
CDR3aa: ASSYPSGRRNEQF

abundance: .
j_gene: TRBJ2-1
v_gene: TRBV7-3
CDR3aa: ASSPALAGYNEQF

abundance: .
j_gene: TRBJ2-3
v_gene: TRBV27
CDR3aa: ASSSQAGADTQY

abundance: .
j_gene: TRBJ2-1
v_gene: TRBV7-3
CDR3aa: ASSYGQGPLGSGRDNEQF

abundance: .
j_gene: TRBJ2-1
v_gene: TRBV5-8
CDR3aa: ASSLGISSYNEQF

abundance: few
j_gene: TRBJ2-2
v_gene: TRBV28
CDR3aa: ASSLGATGELF

abundance: .
j_gene: TRBJ2-5
v_gene: TRBV7-9
CDR3aa: ASRNPGGQETQY

abundance: .
j_gene: TRBJ1-2
v_gene: TRBV10-3
CDR3aa: AISEWGRGTTNYGYT

abundance: .
j_gene: TRBJ2-1
v_gene: TRBV28
CDR3aa: ASRPTSGGLNEQF

abundance: .
j_gene: TRBJ2-7
v_gene: TRBV5-1
CDR3aa: ASSPRTGGEQY

abundance: .
j_gene: .
v_gene: TRBV7-8
CDR3aa: ASSPSRARSSYEQY

abundance: .
j_gene: TRBJ1-1
v_gene: TRBV11-2
CDR3aa: ASSPTGLPEAF

abundance: .
j_gene: TRBJ2-2
v_gene: TRBV29-1
CDR3aa: SVFPDRNTGELF

abundance: .
j_gene: TRBJ2-3
v_gene: TRBV18
CDR3aa: ASSPRRDPGRSHTQY

abundance: .
j_gene: TRBJ2-2
v_gene: TRBV28
CDR3aa: ASSLGGQDTGELF

abundance: .
j_gene: TRBJ2-1
v_gene: TRBV6-5
CDR3aa: ASSPEGGLVGQF

abundance: many
j_gene: TRBJ1-5
v_gene: TRBV2
CDR3aa: ASSEDVNQPQH

abundance: .
j_gene: TRBJ2-1
v_gene: TRBV5-1
CDR3aa: ASSFASGRAYNEQF

abundance: many
j_gene: TRBJ2-2
v_gene: TRBV10-2
CDR3aa: ASKLDVNTGELF

abundance: .
j_gene: TRBJ2-7
v_gene: TRBV5-5
CDR3aa: ASSLGGTPLYEQY

abundance: .
j_gene: TRBJ2-1
v_gene: TRBV7-3
CDR3aa: ASSPGLAYNNEQF

abundance: .
j_gene: TRBJ2-7
v_gene: TRBV18
CDR3aa: ASSPTWGGSSYEQY

abundance: .
j_gene: TRBJ2-3
v_gene: TRBV29-1
CDR3aa: SVALPPPTDTQY

abundance: once
j_gene: TRBJ2-7
v_gene: TRBV14
CDR3aa: ASSPTGIEQY

abundance: .
j_gene: TRBJ1-6
v_gene: TRBV15
CDR3aa: ATSRDSNSPLH

abundance: .
j_gene: TRBJ1-2
v_gene: TRBV5-6
CDR3aa: ASSQISGYT

abundance: .
j_gene: TRBJ2-2
v_gene: TRBV7-2
CDR3aa: ASSLGLLAGGLTGELF

abundance: few
j_gene: TRBJ2-7
v_gene: TRBV10-3
CDR3aa: AISEEWDSYEQY

abundance: .
j_gene: TRBJ1-2
v_gene: TRBV2
CDR3aa: ASTGGFRYGYT

abundance: once
j_gene: TRBJ1-3
v_gene: TRBV28
CDR3aa: ASTPGYSGNTIY

abundance: .
j_gene: TRBJ2-3
v_gene: TRBV19
CDR3aa: ASKGLADTDTQY

abundance: .
j_gene: TRBJ2-2
v_gene: TRBV2
CDR3aa: ASSGQRGGTGELF

abundance: once
j_gene: TRBJ1-5
v_gene: TRBV28
CDR3aa: ASTGPSNQPQH

abundance: .
j_gene: TRBJ2-2
v_gene: TRBV19
CDR3aa: ASSWSGELF